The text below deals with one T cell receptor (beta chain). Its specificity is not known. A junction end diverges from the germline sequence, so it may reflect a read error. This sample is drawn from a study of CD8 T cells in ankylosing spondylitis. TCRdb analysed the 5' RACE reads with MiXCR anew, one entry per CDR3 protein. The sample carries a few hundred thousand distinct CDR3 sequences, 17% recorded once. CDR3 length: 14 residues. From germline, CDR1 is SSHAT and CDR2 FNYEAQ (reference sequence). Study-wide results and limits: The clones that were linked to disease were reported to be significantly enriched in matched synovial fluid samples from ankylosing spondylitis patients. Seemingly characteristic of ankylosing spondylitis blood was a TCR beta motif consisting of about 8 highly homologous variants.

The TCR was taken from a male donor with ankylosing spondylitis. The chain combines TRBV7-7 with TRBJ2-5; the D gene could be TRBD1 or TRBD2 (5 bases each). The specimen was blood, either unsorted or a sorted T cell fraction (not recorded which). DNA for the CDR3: TGTGCTAGCAGCGATTCCGGGACGATCGTGGCCCAGTACTTC. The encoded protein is CASSDSGTIVAQYF.